The clone carrying this T cell receptor (beta chain) appeared many times. The antigen is unknown. Expressed TCRB transcripts were sequenced because the entire RNA isolate underwent reverse transcription. Produced via immunoSEQ multiplex PCR; TCRdb's table is partial and in-frame only. The table has roughly 150,000 clones, roughly 9% seen once. This entry is derived from a study of beta chain features in type 1 diabetes. General study findings and limits: Moderate but significant shortening of TCRB CDR3s was recorded in all four CD4+ subsets from Type 1 diabetes patients.

Germline V gene lookup returns CDR1 SGHDT and CDR2 YYEEEE. V was cut by 4 bases and J by 0 bases, with 19 bases left in between. The CDR3 runs to 17 residues. Sequenced input: central memory CD4+ T cells from blood. This chain uses TRBV5-6 with TRBJ2-5, with D possibly being TRBD1 (5 bases). The receptor comes from a young woman with type 1 diabetes. The CDR3 bases are TGTGCCAGCAGCCGCAGACAGCGAAGGACGTACCAAGAGACCCAGTACTTC. This codes for CASSRRQRRTYQETQYF.